The rows below give T cell receptor beta chains drawn from one sample of a study of radiation and T cells in renal cell carcinoma. Measured with immunoSEQ multiplex PCR; TCRdb has only the in-frame clones, and not every one. The sample shows about 170,000 clones, about 87% of them seen only once. The sequencing used blood, collected from a patient whose treatment included radiotherapy and nephrectomy. These receptors came from a woman between 50 and 59 years old with renal cell carcinoma. Each CDR3 is given with its conserved first and last residue. The order of the fields is D gene, V gene, clone size, J gene, CDR3 DNA, CDR3 protein. A D gene is named only where the DNA matches it firmly. Some rows have no size entry. The others give once, few or many, or a class for an expanded clone.

>TRBD2|TRBV6-5|-|TRBJ2-3
TGTGCCAGCAGTCTAGCGGGGGGGCGGTTGGATACGCAGTATTTT
CASSLAGGRLDTQYF
>-|TRBV6-5|-|TRBJ1-6
TGTGCCAGCAGTACCGGGGGGCCCCTCCACTTT
CASSTGGPLHF
>TRBD1|TRBV29-1|-|TRBJ1-1
TGCAGCGCACGACAGGGGGGGGAAGCTTTCTTT
CSARQGGEAFF
>TRBD1|TRBV30|-|TRBJ1-5
TGTGCCTGGACAGGAGGGGGCGGACAGCCCCAGCATTTT
CAWTGGGGQPQHF
>-|TRBV28|-|TRBJ2-5
TGTGCCGCCAGGGGGGGAGGGGAGACCCAGTACTTC
CAARGGGETQYF
>TRBD1|TRBV6-5|-|TRBJ1-4
TGTGCCAGCAGGGGGACAGCAACTAATGAAAAACTGTTTTTT
CASRGTATNEKLFF
>-|TRBV7-8|-|TRBJ1-3
TGTGCCAGCAGCAAAGTCTGGGGATCTGGAAACACCATATATTTT
CASSKVWGSGNTIYF
>-|TRBV30|-|TRBJ1-5
TGTGCCTGGAGTGTAAGAGGTAGGGGGGAACAGCCCCAGCATTTT
CAWSVRGRGEQPQHF
>-|TRBV2|-|TRBJ1-1
TGTGCCAGCAGTGAAGCGAGGGGATTCGTCACTGAAGCTTTCTTT
CASSEARGFVTEAFF
>TRBD2|TRBV18|-|TRBJ2-2
TGTGCCAGCTCGCCTAATCCGGGACTAGCGGGGTCCGGGGAGCTGTTTTTT
CASSPNPGLAGSGELFF
>TRBD2|TRBV5-1|-|TRBJ2-3
TGCGCCAGCAGCTGGGTAGGGAGGGCCCCAGATACGCAGTATTTT
CASSWVGRAPDTQYF
>TRBD1|TRBV19|-|TRBJ2-7
TGTGCCAGTAGTATCTCGGTGACAGGGGCTAGGAACGAGCAGTACTTC
CASSISVTGARNEQYF
>TRBD1|TRBV6-4|-|TRBJ1-2
TGTGCCAGCAGTCCGTCGGACAGGGATTATGGCTACACCTTC
CASSPSDRDYGYTF
>-|TRBV18|-|TRBJ2-5
TGTGCCAGCTCACCACGGCAAGAGACCCAGTACTTC
CASSPRQETQYF
>-|TRBV2|few|TRBJ2-6
TGTGCCAGCAACAGGCATGGGGCCAACGTCCTGACTTTC
CASNRHGANVLTF
>-|TRBV19|-|TRBJ2-6
TGTGCCAGTAGTATCAGGGGCTCTGGGGCCAACGTCCTGACTTTC
CASSIRGSGANVLTF
>-|TRBV18|-|TRBJ1-4
TGTGCCAGCTCACTCGGACGGCCTGCAACTAATGAAAAACTGTTTTTT
CASSLGRPATNEKLFF
>-|TRBV15|few|TRBJ1-6
TGTGCCACCAGCAGAGATCTATCGGGGTTGGGTTCACCCCTCCACTTT
CATSRDLSGLGSPLHF
>-|TRBV4-3|-|TRBJ2-5
TGCGCCAGCAGCCAAGGGGGAAACACGGAGACCCAGTACTTC
CASSQGGNTETQYF
>-|TRBV14|-|TRBJ2-5
TGTGCCAGCAGCCGGACGGCGCAAGAGACCCAGTACTTC
CASSRTAQETQYF
>-|TRBV5-4|-|TRBJ1-2
TGTGCCAGCAGCTTGGGGGCAGGCAACTATGGCTACACCTTC
CASSLGAGNYGYTF
>-|TRBV4-2|-|TRBJ2-1
TGTGCCAGCAGCCCTCCGGTAGGACAGACACTACTACCTCCGCATGAGCAGTTCTTC
CASSPPVGQTLLPPHEQFF
>-|TRBV18|-|TRBJ2-3
TGTGCCAGCTCACCACCGATAGGGGGCACAGATACGCAGTATTTT
CASSPPIGGTDTQYF
>-|TRBV4-1|-|TRBJ1-6
TGCGCCAGCAGCCAAGGCGGGGGACGTTCCTATAATTCACCCCTCCACTTT
CASSQGGGRSYNSPLHF
>-|TRBV20-1|-|TRBJ2-3
TGCAGTGCTATCCTTTTTGATACGCAGTATTTT
CSAILFDTQYF
>TRBD2|TRBV5-1|-|TRBJ2-5
TGCGCCAGCAGCTTGGGAGTCGGCGGGGGAGGAGCAGAGACCCAGTACTTC
CASSLGVGGGGAETQYF
>-|TRBV9|-|TRBJ1-2
TGTGCCAGCAGCGTAGAGGAAGGAGAGGACTATGGCTACACCTTC
CASSVEEGEDYGYTF
>-|TRBV7-2|few|TRBJ1-2
TGTGCCAGCAGCTTAGCGGGTGGGGCTGGTGGCTACACCTTC
CASSLAGGAGGYTF
>-|TRBV6-1|-|TRBJ2-1
TGTGCCAGCAGTGTAGCTTACAGGGATTCCTACAATGAGCAGTTCTTC
CASSVAYRDSYNEQFF
>TRBD1|TRBV11-2|-|TRBJ1-2
TGTGCCAGCAGCCTCCTGGACAGGGCGAGGGGCTACACCTTC
CASSLLDRARGYTF
>TRBD2|TRBV6-5|-|TRBJ2-3
TGTGCCACCCGCCGGACTAGCGATCGGGCGCAGTATTTT
CATRRTSDRAQYF
>-|TRBV7-9|-|TRBJ2-1
TGTGCCAGCAGCCTACAGGGCTCCTACAATGAGCAGTTCTTC
CASSLQGSYNEQFF
>TRBD1|TRBV6-6|few|TRBJ1-5
TGTGCCAGCAGCCGGACAGGGGGCTATCAGCCCCAGCATTTT
CASSRTGGYQPQHF
>-|TRBV19|-|TRBJ1-2
TGTGCCAGTAGTTCTAACTATGGCTACACCTTC
CASSSNYGYTF
>-|TRBV7-9|once|TRBJ1-1
TGTGCCAGCAGCTTCACAGGGAGTATCACTGAAGCTTTCTTT
CASSFTGSITEAFF
>TRBD1|TRBV6-5|-|TRBJ1-4
TGTGCCAGCAAAAACAGGGGGTCAGGTATTGAAAAACTGTTTTTT
CASKNRGSGIEKLFF
>-|TRBV19|once|TRBJ1-1
TGTGCCAGTAGTATTCTAGCCGGACCAAGAGGCACTGAAGCTTTCTTT
CASSILAGPRGTEAFF
>-|TRBV28|-|TRBJ1-6
TGTGCCAGCAGTCCTCCTGGGCGGTCTAATTCACCCCTCCACTTT
CASSPPGRSNSPLHF
>-|TRBV7-9|once|TRBJ2-7
TGTGCCAGCAGCCCTACCAGGGGCCCATCCTACGAGCAGTACTTC
CASSPTRGPSYEQYF
>-|TRBV9|many|TRBJ2-2
TGTGCCAGCAGCGTAGCTTATAGGGGCGGGGAGCTGTTTTTT
CASSVAYRGGELFF
>-|TRBV29-1|-|TRBJ1-3
TGCAGCGTTGAAGGCGGCTCTGGAAACACCATATATTTT
CSVEGGSGNTIYF
>TRBD1|TRBV5-1|-|TRBJ1-1
TGCGCCAGCAGCATCCGACAGGGAAACACTGAAGCTTTCTTT
CASSIRQGNTEAFF
>-|TRBV6-1|-|TRBJ2-1
TGTGCCACCACGGACAGAAACAATGAGCAGTTCTTC
CATTDRNNEQFF
>-|TRBV9|few|TRBJ1-2
TGTGCCAGCAGAAACAGGGATGGGTATGGCTACACCTTC
CASRNRDGYGYTF
>-|TRBV2|-|TRBJ1-2
TGTGCCAGCAGGCAGAGCTCCCACTACACTAACTATGGCTACACCTTC
CASRQSSHYTNYGYTF
>TRBD1|TRBV5-6|-|TRBJ1-2
TGTGCCAGCAGCTTCAGACAGGGATACTATGGCTACACCTTC
CASSFRQGYYGYTF
>-|TRBV19|-|TRBJ1-5
TGTGCCAGTAGTTTTCAGGACAGCAAGTCTCTTAGAAATCAGCCCCAGCATTTT
CASSFQDSKSLRNQPQHF
>-|TRBV25-1|-|TRBJ1-1
TGTGCCAGTAAACGCCAGGGTGGGGGCCACACTGAAGCTTTCTTT
CASKRQGGGHTEAFF
>-|TRBV2|-|TRBJ2-7
TGTGCCAGCAGGAGCAACCCGGGACCATACTACGAGCAGTACTTC
CASRSNPGPYYEQYF